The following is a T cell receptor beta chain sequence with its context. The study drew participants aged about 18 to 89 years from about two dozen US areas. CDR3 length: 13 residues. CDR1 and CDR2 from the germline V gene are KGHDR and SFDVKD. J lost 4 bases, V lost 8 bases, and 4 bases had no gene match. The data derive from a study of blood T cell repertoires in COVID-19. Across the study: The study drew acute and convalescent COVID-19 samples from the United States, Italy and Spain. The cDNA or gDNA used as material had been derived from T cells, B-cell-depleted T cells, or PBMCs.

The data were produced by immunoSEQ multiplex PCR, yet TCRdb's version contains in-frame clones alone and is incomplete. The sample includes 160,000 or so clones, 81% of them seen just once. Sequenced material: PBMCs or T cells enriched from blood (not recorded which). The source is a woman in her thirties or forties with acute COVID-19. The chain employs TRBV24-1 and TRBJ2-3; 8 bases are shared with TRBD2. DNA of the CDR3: TGTGCCACCAAAGCGGGAGCGGCAGATACGCAGTATTTT. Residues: CATKAGAADTQYF.